This T cell receptor (beta chain) was sequenced during a study of control samples from healthy donors and cancer patients. This CDR3 contains 17 residues. Germline CDR1 and CDR2: MDHEN and SYDVKM. V lost 6 bases to trimming and J lost 4 bases; unmatched junction nucleotides: 12. The method was immunoSEQ multiplex PCR; TCRdb's version includes in-frame clones alone and lacks a portion of them. The data show 150,000 to 200,000 clones, around 90% seen once. The V and J genes are TRBV28 and TRBJ2-3; TRBD2 agrees at 11 bases. The clonotype originates from a man younger than 45 in good health. The sequencing sample was made of blood. CDR3 in DNA: TGTGCCAGCAGCAAATTTCGACTAGCGGGATTGCCAGATACGCAGTATTTT. This codes for CASSKFRLAGLPDTQYF.